This section outlines one T cell receptor beta chain sequence together with its context. Antigen specificity is unknown. V gave up 5 bases and J gave up 5 bases; unmatched junction bases: 12. This CDR3 spans 15 amino acids. The germline V gene has CDR1 KGHSH and CDR2 LQKENI. The test was conducted at deep level. How the authors handled the data: Filtering differed since immunoSEQ provided only junctions, with no quality scores. Only in-frame clones appear in the TCRdb table, and some are missing; sequencing was by immunoSEQ multiplex PCR. Clone size and the V and J calls come from that table; the DNA yielded D and trimming. The sample shows 640,000 or so clones, approximately 75% of them seen only once. This entry is derived from a study of shared clonotypes between healthy human individuals. Findings of the study overall: Around 5% was the fraction of naive CD4 clonotypes found shared across a few donors.

The sample comprised memory CD4+ T cells sorted from blood. Indicated subset: CD45RA-negative fraction. V and J are TRBV18 and TRBJ2-7; the match to TRBD1 covers 7 bases. The sequence derives from a woman between 25 and 40 years old in good health. CDR3 residues: CASSARQGVSHEQYF. DNA of the CDR3: TGTGCCAGCTCAGCTCGACAGGGAGTTTCCCACGAGCAGTACTTC.